This entry features one TCR beta chain sequence. Other DNA sequences in the sample encode the same CDR3. The data were taken from a study of shared clonotypes between healthy human individuals. The CDR3 runs 14 residues. Germline V gene sequence: CDR1 MGHRA, CDR2 YSYEKL. The ends lost 4 bases at V and 2 bases at J; junction bases unmatched: 3. Evenly divided among several immunoSEQ plates was the genomic DNA of each subset. Profiled with immunoSEQ multiplex PCR; TCRdb holds only in-frame clones, not every one. Altogether about 2 million clones are present, roughly 95% being singletons, with the ten largest covering roughly 1.1%. Terminally differentiated effector memory CD45RA+ cells were excluded by CCR7 positive selection of CD45RO-negative cells.

The receptor was isolated from a man aged 18-30 years in good health. The specimen sequenced was naive CD8+ T cells sorted from blood. The chain couples TRBV4-1 to TRBJ2-7, with TRBD1 matching over 9 bases. The CDR3: CASSPGQGAYEQYF. In nucleotides, the CDR3 is TGCGCCAGCAGCCCGGGACAGGGAGCCTACGAGCAGTACTTC.